A selection of T cell receptor beta chains follows, all from one sample in a study of blood T cell repertoires in COVID-19. The assay was immunoSEQ multiplex PCR, and TCRdb's table has in-frame clones only and misses some. This table holds some 100,000 clones, 60% to 85% found once. Sequencing was carried out using peripheral blood. These receptors were collected from a human donor in a cohort sampled during active or convalescent COVID-19. Both conserved end residues are part of each CDR3. The D gene is left open where the match is weak. The size entry is marked missing in some rows and otherwise reads once, few, many or a size class.

j_gene | abundance | v_gene | d_gene | CDR3nt | CDR3aa
TRBJ1-4 | NA | TRBV9 | NA | TGTGCCAGCGGCGGCGGGTCCTATGCAACTAATGAAAAACTGTTTTTT | CASGGGSYATNEKLFF
TRBJ2-5 | once | TRBV18 | TRBD2 | TGTGCCAGCTCACTAGCGGGAGGGCCGCTAGAGACCCAGTACTTC | CASSLAGGPLETQYF
TRBJ2-7 | NA | TRBV29-1 | TRBD2 | TGCAGCGTTGTCCCAGCGGGGGCCTACGAGCAGTACTTC | CSVVPAGAYEQYF
TRBJ1-4 | NA | TRBV7-2 | NA | TGTGCCAGCACCCTAGCGGGGGGGGAAAAACTGTTTTTT | CASTLAGGEKLFF
TRBJ2-3 | NA | TRBV19 | NA | TGTGCCAGTAGTATCAGATTCGCGGGGATAGGCACAGATACGCAGTATTTT | CASSIRFAGIGTDTQYF
TRBJ1-1 | once | TRBV7-2 | NA | TGTGCCAGCAGCTTACCAGGACAGAATGAAGCTTTCTTT | CASSLPGQNEAFF
TRBJ2-7 | NA | TRBV5-1 | NA | TGCGCCAGCAGCTTGTCGGGGGGCACTTACGAGCAGTACTTC | CASSLSGGTYEQYF
TRBJ1-2 | few | TRBV18 | NA | TGTGCCAGCTCACCCCGGACAGACTATGGCTACACCTTC | CASSPRTDYGYTF
TRBJ2-5 | NA | TRBV11-3 | NA | TGTGCCAGCAGCGGAGTGTCCCAGACCCAGTACTTC | CASSGVSQTQYF
TRBJ2-1 | NA | TRBV4-1 | TRBD2 | TGCGCCAGCAGCCAAGCCGGTAGCGGGGGGCCCCGACAGTTCTTC | CASSQAGSGGPRQFF
TRBJ1-2 | NA | TRBV28 | TRBD1 | TGTGCCAGCAGTTCCCCGGGACAGGGGGTCGGCTACACCTTC | CASSSPGQGVGYTF
TRBJ1-2 | NA | TRBV11-2 | TRBD1 | TGTGCCAGCAGCTTATATACCGGGACAGGGGGGAACTATGGCTACACCTTC | CASSLYTGTGGNYGYTF
TRBJ1-2 | NA | TRBV2 | NA | TGTGCCAGCAGTGAAGTACAGGGTCGGTATGGCTACACCTTC | CASSEVQGRYGYTF
TRBJ1-5 | few | TRBV3-1/TRBV3-2 | NA | TGTGCCAGCAGCTACTTGTCAAATCAGCCCCAGCATTTT | CASSYLSNQPQHF
TRBJ2-3 | NA | TRBV12-3/TRBV12-4 | NA | TGTGCCAGCAGTTTTTCTAGCACAGATACGCAGTATTTT | CASSFSSTDTQYF